These 7 T cell receptor beta chains originate from one sample sequenced in a study of shared clonotypes between healthy human individuals. TCRdb keeps only in-frame clones here, not all; method: immunoSEQ multiplex PCR. This sample has 600,000 to 700,000 clones, with roughly 73% found just once. The source material was memory CD4+ T cells sorted from blood. Subset here: CD45RA-negative fraction. The receptors were gathered from a woman in her thirties in good health.

This chain joins TRBV6-5 and TRBJ1-2; D possibly corresponds to TRBD1 (5 bases). In germline, CDR1 is MNHEY, CDR2 SVGAGI. V was shortened by 0 bases and J by 3 bases, with 8 bases between the two germline ends. CDR3 length: 14 residues. In DNA form, the CDR3 reads TGTGCCAGCAGTTACTCAGTAGGGGACTATGGCTACACCTTC. This encodes CASSYSVGDYGYTF.

With respect to this clone: In the same sample, other DNA sequences code for this CDR3. The CDR3 loop is CASSLGRTNYGYTF. In DNA form, the CDR3 reads TGTGCCAGCAGCCTGGGACGGACTAACTATGGCTACACCTTC. The J gene is TRBJ1-2, the V gene TRBV5-6; a weak D match, TRBD1 (5 bases). Germline values: CDR1 SGHDT, CDR2 YYEEEE. This CDR3 has 14 residues. V lost 4 bases to trimming and J lost 0 bases, with 10 bases between them.

J is TRBJ2-7 and V is TRBV6-5; D is uncertain. This CDR3 has 12 amino acids. Looked up from germline, CDR1 is MNHEY and CDR2 is SVGAGI. Trimming pared 6 bases from V and 0 bases from J, leaving 6 bases between. The CDR3, as DNA: TGTGCCAGCAGCAAGAACTCCTACGAGCAGTACTTC. Translating gives CASSKNSYEQYF.

This chain links TRBV7-3 with TRBJ2-5; 7 positions agree with TRBD2. The CDR3 is 16 amino acids. The V gene's germline CDR1 is SGHTA and CDR2 FQGTGA. Germline trimming cut 0 bases from V and 4 bases from J; bases unmatched to any gene: 8. CDR3 in DNA: TGTGCCAGCAGCTTAACGGCTTCGGTAGCGGGAGAGACCCAGTACTTC. Protein: CASSLTASVAGETQYF.

This clone has only one observation. V usage is TRBV7-2 and J usage is TRBJ2-2; 11 bases are shared with TRBD2. Germline assignment: CDR1 SGHTA and CDR2 FQGNSA. The CDR3 has 15 residues. Trimming cost V 1 base and J 6 bases; bases outside gene matches: 1. CDR3 protein: CASSLGLAGPGELFF. The CDR3 region has the DNA TGTGCCAGCAGCTTAGGACTAGCGGGACCCGGGGAGCTGTTTTTT.

This clone was seen once. The V and J genes are TRBV5-5 and TRBJ1-3; perhaps TRBD1 as D (5 bases). Germline CDR1 SGHKS, CDR2 YYEKEE (reference sequence). This CDR3 has 11 residues. Trimming removed 4 bases at V and 11 bases at J, with 10 bases between. The CDR3 DNA is TGTGCCAGCAGCGGGGCGGACTCCATATATTTT. Protein product: CASSGADSIYF.

V is TRBV7-2 and J is TRBJ1-4, with D possibly TRBD1 on 6 matching bases. CDR1 and CDR2 (germline): SGHTA, FQGNSA. The CDR3 has 15 residues. The V gene lost 5 bases and the J gene lost 0 bases, with 10 bases spanning the gap. CDR3 DNA sequence: TGTGCCAGCAGCACGGACAGCTCAACTAATGAAAAACTGTTTTTT. It translates to CASSTDSSTNEKLFF.